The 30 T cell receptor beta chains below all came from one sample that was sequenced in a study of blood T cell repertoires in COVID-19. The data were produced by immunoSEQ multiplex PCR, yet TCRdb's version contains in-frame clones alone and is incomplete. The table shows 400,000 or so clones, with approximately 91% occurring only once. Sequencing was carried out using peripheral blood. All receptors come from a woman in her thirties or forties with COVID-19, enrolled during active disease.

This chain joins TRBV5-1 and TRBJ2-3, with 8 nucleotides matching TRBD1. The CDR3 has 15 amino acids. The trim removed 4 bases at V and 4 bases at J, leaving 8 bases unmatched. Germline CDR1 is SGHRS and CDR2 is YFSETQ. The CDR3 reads CASSVIQGVSDTQYF. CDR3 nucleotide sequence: TGCGCCAGCAGCGTAATACAGGGGGTCTCAGATACGCAGTATTTT.

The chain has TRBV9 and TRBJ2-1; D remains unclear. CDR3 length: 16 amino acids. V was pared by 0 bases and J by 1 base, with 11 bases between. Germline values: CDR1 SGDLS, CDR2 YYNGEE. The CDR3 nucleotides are TGTGCCAGCAGCGTAGCCGAAGTCGGGTCCTACAATGAGCAGTTCTTC. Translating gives CASSVAEVGSYNEQFF.

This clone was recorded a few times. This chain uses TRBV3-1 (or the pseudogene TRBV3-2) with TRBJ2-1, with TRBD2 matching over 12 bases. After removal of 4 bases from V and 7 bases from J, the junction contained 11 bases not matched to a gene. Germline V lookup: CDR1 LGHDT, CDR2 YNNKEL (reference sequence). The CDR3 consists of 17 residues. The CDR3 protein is CASSLWVASGGENEQFF. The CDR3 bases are TGTGCCAGCAGCCTTTGGGTGGCTAGCGGGGGGGAGAATGAGCAGTTCTTC.

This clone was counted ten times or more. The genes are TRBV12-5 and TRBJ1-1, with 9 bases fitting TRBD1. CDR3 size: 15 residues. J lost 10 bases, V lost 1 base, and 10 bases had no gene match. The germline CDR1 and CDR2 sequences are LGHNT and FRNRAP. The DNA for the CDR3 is TGTGCTAGTGGTTTGGGAGACTCTACAGGGGGCCGAGCTTTCTTT. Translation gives CASGLGDSTGGRAFF.

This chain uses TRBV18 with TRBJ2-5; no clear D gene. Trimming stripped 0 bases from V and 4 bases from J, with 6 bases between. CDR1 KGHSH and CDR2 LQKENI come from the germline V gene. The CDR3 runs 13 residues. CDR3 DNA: TGTGCCAGCTCACCACCGGAGAGAGAGACCCAGTACTTC. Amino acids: CASSPPERETQYF.

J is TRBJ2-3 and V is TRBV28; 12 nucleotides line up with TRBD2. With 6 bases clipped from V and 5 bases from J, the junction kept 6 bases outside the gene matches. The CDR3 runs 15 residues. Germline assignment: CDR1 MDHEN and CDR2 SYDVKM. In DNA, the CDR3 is TGTGCCAGCAGCCTAGCGGGGGGGAGGGGAGATACGCAGTATTTT. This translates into CASSLAGGRGDTQYF.

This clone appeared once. CDR3 residues: CAWSAGTGEKLFF. The CDR3 DNA sequence: TGTGCCTGGAGTGCCGGGACAGGGGAAAAACTGTTTTTT. The gene calls are TRBV30 and TRBJ1-4; 9 bases agree with TRBD1. Per the germline V gene, CDR1 is GTSNPN and CDR2 is SVGIG (reference sequence). V dropped 1 base and J dropped 8; count of bases not matched to a gene: 2. The CDR3 spans 13 residues.

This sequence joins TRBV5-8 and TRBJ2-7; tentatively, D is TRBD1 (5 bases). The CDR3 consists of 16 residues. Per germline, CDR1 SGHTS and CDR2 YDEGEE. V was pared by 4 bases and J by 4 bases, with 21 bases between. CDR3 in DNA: TGTGCCAGCAGCCCGGCCCCTCCAGGGCCCTTTTACGAGCAGTACTTC. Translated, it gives CASSPAPPGPFYEQYF.

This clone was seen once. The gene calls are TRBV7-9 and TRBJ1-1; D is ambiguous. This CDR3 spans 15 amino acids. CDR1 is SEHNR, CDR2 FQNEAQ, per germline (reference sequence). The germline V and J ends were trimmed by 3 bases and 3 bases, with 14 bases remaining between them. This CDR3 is CASSLAVTEHTEAFF. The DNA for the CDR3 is TGTGCCAGCAGCTTGGCGGTAACCGAACACACTGAAGCTTTCTTT.

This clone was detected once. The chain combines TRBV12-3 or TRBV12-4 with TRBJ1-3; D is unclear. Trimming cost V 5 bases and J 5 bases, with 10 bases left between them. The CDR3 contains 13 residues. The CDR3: CASSGPSRNTIYF. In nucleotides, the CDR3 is TGTGCCAGCAGTGGCCCGTCCCGAAACACCATATATTTT.

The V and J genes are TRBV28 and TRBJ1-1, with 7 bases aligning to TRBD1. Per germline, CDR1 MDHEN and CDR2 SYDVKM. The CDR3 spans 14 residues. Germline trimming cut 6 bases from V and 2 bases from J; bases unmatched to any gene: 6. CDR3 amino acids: CASRDRDPNTEAFF. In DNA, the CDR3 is TGTGCCAGCAGAGACAGGGACCCTAACACTGAAGCTTTCTTT.

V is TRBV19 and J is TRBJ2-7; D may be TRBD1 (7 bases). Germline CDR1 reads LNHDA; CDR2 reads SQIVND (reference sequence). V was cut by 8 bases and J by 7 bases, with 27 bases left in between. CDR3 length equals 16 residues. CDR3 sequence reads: CASSRRSRGDLEEQYF. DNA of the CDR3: TGTGCCAGTTCCCGGAGGAGCAGGGGGGATCTGGAAGAGCAGTACTTC.

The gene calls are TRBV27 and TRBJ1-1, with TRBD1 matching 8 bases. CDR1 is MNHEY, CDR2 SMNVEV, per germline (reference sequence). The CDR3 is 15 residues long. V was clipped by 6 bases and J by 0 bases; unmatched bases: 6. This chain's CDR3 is CASRVTGAMNTEAFF. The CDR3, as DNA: TGTGCCAGCAGGGTGACAGGGGCCATGAACACTGAAGCTTTCTTT.

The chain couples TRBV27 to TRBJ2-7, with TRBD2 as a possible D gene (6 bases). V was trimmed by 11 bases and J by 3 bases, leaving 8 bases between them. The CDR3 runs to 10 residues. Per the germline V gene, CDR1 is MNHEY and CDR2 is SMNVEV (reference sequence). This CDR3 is CAGGVYEQYF. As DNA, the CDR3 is TGTGCCGGAGGGGTCTACGAGCAGTACTTC.

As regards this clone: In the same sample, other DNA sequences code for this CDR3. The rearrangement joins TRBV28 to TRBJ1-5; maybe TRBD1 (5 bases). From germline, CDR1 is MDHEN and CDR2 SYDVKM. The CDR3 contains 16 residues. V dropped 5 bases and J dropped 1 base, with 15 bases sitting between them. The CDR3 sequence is CASSPTQGLSNQPQHF. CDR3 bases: TGTGCCAGCAGTCCTACCCAGGGATTGAGCAATCAGCCCCAGCATTTT.

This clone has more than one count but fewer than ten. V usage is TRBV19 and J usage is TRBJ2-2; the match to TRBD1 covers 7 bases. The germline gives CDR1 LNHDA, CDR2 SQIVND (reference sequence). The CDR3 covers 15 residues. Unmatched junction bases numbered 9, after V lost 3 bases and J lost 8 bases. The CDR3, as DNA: TGTGCCAGTAGTATCGGGACAGCCCTCCAAGGGGAGCTGTTTTTT. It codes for CASSIGTALQGELFF.

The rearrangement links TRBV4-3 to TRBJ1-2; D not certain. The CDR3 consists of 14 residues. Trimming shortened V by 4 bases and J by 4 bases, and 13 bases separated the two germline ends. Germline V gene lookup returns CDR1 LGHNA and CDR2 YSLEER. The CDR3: CASSLNPGTYGYTF. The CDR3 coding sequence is TGCGCCAGCAGCCTTAACCCGGGAACCTATGGCTACACCTTC.

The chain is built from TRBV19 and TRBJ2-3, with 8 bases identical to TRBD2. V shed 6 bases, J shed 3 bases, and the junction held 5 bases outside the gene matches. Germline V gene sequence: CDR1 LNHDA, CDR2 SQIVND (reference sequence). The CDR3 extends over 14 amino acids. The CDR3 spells CASSGRAGTDTQYF. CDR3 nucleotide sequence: TGTGCCAGTAGCGGGAGGGCCGGGACAGATACGCAGTATTTT.

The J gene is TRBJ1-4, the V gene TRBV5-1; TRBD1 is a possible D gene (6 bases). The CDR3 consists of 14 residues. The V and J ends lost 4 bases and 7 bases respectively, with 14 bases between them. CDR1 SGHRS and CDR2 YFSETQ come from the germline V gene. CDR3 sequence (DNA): TGCGCCAGCAGCCCCGGGACAAGAGGTGAAAAACTGTTTTTT. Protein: CASSPGTRGEKLFF.

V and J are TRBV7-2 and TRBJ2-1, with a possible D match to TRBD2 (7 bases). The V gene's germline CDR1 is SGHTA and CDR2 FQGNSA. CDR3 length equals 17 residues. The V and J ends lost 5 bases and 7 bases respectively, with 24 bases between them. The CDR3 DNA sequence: TGTGCCAGCAGCCTGAGGGGGGGAAGGTACACGTGGAATGAGCAGTTCTTC. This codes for CASSLRGGRYTWNEQFF. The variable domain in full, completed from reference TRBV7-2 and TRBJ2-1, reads GAGVSQSPSNKVTEKGKDVELRCDPISGHTALYWYRQSLGQGLEFLIYFQGNSAPDKSGLPSDRFSAERTGGSVSTLTIQRTQQEDSAVYLCASSLRGGRYTWNEQFFGPGTRLTVL.

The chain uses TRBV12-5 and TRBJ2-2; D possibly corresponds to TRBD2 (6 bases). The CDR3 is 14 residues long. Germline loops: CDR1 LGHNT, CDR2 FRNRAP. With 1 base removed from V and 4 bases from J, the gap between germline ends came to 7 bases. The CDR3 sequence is CASGLGSGTGELFF. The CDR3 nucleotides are TGTGCTAGTGGTTTGGGTAGCGGCACCGGGGAGCTGTTTTTT.

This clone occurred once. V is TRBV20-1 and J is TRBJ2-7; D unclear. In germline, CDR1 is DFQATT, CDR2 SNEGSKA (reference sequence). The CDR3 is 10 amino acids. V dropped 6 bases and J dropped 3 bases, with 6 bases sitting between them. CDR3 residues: CSAAVYEQYF. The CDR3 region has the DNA TGCAGTGCGGCGGTCTACGAGCAGTACTTC.

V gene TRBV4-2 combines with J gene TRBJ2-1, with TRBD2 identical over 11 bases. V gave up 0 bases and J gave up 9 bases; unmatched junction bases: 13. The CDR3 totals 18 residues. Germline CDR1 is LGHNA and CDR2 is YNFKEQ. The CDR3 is CASSQDLSISGGAGEQFF. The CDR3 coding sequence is TGTGCCAGCAGCCAAGATCTCTCTATTAGCGGGGGGGCCGGTGAGCAGTTCTTC.

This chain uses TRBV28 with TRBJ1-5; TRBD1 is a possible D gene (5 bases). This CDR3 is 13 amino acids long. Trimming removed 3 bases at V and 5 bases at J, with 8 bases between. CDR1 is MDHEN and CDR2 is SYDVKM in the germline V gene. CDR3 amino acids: CASSLAGHQPQHF. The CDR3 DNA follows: TGTGCCAGCAGTTTGGCAGGGCATCAGCCCCAGCATTTT.

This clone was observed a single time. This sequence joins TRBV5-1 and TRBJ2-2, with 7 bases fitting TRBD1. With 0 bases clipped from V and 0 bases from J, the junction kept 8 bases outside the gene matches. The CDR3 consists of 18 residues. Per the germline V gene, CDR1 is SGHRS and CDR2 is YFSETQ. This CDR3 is CASSLALTGTANTGELFF. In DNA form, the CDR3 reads TGCGCCAGCAGCTTGGCCCTAACCGGGACAGCGAACACCGGGGAGCTGTTTTTT.

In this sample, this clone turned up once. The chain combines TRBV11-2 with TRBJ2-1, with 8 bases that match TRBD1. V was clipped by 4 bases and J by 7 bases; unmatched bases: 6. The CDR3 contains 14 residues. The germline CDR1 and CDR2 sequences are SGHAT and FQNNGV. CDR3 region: CASSSWTGLNEQFF. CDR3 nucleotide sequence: TGTGCCAGCAGCTCTTGGACAGGGCTTAATGAGCAGTTCTTC.

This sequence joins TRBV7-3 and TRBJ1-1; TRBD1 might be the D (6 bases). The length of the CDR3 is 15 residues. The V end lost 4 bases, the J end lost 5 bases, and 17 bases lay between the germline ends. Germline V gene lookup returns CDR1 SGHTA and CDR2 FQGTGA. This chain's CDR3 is CASSSTWGRGTEAFF. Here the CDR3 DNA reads TGTGCCAGCAGCTCGACCTGGGGGCGCGGGACTGAAGCTTTCTTT.

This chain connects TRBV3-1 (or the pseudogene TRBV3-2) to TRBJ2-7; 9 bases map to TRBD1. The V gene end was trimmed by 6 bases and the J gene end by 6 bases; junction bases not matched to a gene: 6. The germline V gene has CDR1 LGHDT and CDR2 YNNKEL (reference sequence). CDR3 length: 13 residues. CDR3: CASRDGTGSEQYF. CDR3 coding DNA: TGTGCCAGCAGAGACGGGACAGGGTCCGAGCAGTACTTC.

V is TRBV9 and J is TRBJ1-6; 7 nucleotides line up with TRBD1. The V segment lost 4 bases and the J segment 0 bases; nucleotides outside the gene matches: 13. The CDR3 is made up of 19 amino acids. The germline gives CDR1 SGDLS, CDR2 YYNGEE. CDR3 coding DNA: TGTGCCAGCAGCAATAGGAAGGGGACAGCTGGCTCCTATAATTCACCCCTCCACTTT. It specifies CASSNRKGTAGSYNSPLHF.

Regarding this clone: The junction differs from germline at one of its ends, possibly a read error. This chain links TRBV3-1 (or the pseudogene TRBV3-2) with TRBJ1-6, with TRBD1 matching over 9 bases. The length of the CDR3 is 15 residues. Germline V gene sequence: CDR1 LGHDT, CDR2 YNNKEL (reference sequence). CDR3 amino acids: CASRQGDRASSPLHF. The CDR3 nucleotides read TGTGCCAGCAGACAAGGGGACAGGGCGTCTTCACCCCTCCACTTT.